The rows below give T cell receptor beta chains drawn from one sample of a study of post-analysis software for immune sequencing data. TCRdb analysed the PCR reads with MiXCR anew, one entry per CDR3 protein. The sample records under 900,000 distinct CDR3 sequences, 53% being singletons. Sequenced sample: blood. These receptor sequences come from a girl aged 5-17 years with multiple sclerosis. Each CDR3 is given without its conserved first and last residue. Clone size, where shown, is once, few, many, or a class for clones that have expanded.

j_call: TRBJ2-7; clone_size: NA; v_call: TRBV28; cdr3_aa: ASTQGSGHRYEQY
j_call: TRBJ1-6; clone_size: NA; v_call: TRBV7-9; cdr3_aa: ASSLLRRNNSPLH
j_call: TRBJ2-4; clone_size: few; v_call: TRBV7-9; cdr3_aa: ASSGAGFGENIQY
j_call: NA; clone_size: few; v_call: TRBV5-1; cdr3_aa: ASSLTVGGNYEQY
j_call: TRBJ1-5; clone_size: few; v_call: TRBV19; cdr3_aa: ASSIPTVRQPQH
j_call: NA; clone_size: NA; v_call: TRBV6-5; cdr3_aa: ASSQQGYQETQY
j_call: NA; clone_size: few; v_call: TRBV9; cdr3_aa: ASSAIREETQY
j_call: TRBJ2-1; clone_size: NA; v_call: TRBV20-1; cdr3_aa: SAQGTSGSREDNEQF
j_call: TRBJ2-1; clone_size: few; v_call: TRBV20-1; cdr3_aa: SARIANEQF
j_call: TRBJ2-3; clone_size: NA; v_call: TRBV7-7; cdr3_aa: ASSLDRFGTDTQY
j_call: TRBJ2-3; clone_size: NA; v_call: TRBV2; cdr3_aa: ASSEIADTQY
j_call: TRBJ2-3; clone_size: once; v_call: TRBV3-1; cdr3_aa: ASSQERFPGGGTDTQY
j_call: TRBJ2-7; clone_size: NA; v_call: TRBV20-1; cdr3_aa: SAIDWAGGPDEQY
j_call: TRBJ1-1; clone_size: NA; v_call: TRBV5-1; cdr3_aa: ASSLVPETEAF
j_call: TRBJ2-7; clone_size: NA; v_call: TRBV7-9; cdr3_aa: ASSPPRRSYEQY
j_call: TRBJ2-7; clone_size: few; v_call: TRBV18; cdr3_aa: ASSPPNGDSYEQY
j_call: TRBJ2-1; clone_size: NA; v_call: TRBV20-1; cdr3_aa: SARPGLAGGLNEQF
j_call: TRBJ2-1; clone_size: NA; v_call: TRBV14; cdr3_aa: ASSSMVGGRALNEQF
j_call: TRBJ2-5; clone_size: NA; v_call: TRBV20-1; cdr3_aa: SAPSGGETQY
j_call: TRBJ1-1; clone_size: NA; v_call: TRBV28; cdr3_aa: ASSSPSGRSNTEAF
j_call: TRBJ1-2; clone_size: NA; v_call: TRBV29-1; cdr3_aa: SAERTLGGLGGYT
j_call: TRBJ1-4; clone_size: NA; v_call: TRBV6-5; cdr3_aa: ASSYRTGNEKLF
j_call: TRBJ2-1; clone_size: NA; v_call: TRBV12-3/TRBV12-4; cdr3_aa: ASSYRVHRLVNEQF
j_call: TRBJ2-1; clone_size: NA; v_call: TRBV14; cdr3_aa: ASSQFPREEQF
j_call: TRBJ1-1; clone_size: NA; v_call: TRBV19; cdr3_aa: ASSDPGLEAF
j_call: TRBJ2-7; clone_size: NA; v_call: TRBV28; cdr3_aa: ASRPTSGTYEQY
j_call: TRBJ2-3; clone_size: NA; v_call: TRBV20-1; cdr3_aa: SARESGSSTDTQY
j_call: TRBJ2-6; clone_size: NA; v_call: TRBV7-9; cdr3_aa: ASERAGANVLT
j_call: TRBJ2-1; clone_size: few; v_call: TRBV10-3; cdr3_aa: AISESGRYNEQF
j_call: TRBJ2-3; clone_size: few; v_call: TRBV20-1; cdr3_aa: SASRGAGISDTQY
j_call: TRBJ2-3; clone_size: few; v_call: TRBV20-1; cdr3_aa: SVSRVPSTDTQY
j_call: NA; clone_size: NA; v_call: TRBV20-1; cdr3_aa: SAWGQGPYEQY
j_call: TRBJ1-2; clone_size: NA; v_call: TRBV15; cdr3_aa: ATSRERDQRGLGYT
j_call: TRBJ2-7; clone_size: NA; v_call: TRBV5-1; cdr3_aa: ASSLGPGQGTYEQY
j_call: TRBJ1-5; clone_size: NA; v_call: TRBV5-8; cdr3_aa: ASSLQGRGNQPQH
j_call: TRBJ2-5; clone_size: NA; v_call: TRBV20-1; cdr3_aa: SVQTSGVETQY
j_call: TRBJ2-7; clone_size: NA; v_call: TRBV5-1; cdr3_aa: ASSSYPGTSGDYEQY